This TCR beta chain is from a study of T cell responses to AZD1222 COVID-19 vaccine (dated by TCRdb to the early 2020s). Context from the whole study: AZD1222 recipients with second doses at about 4 weeks or about 12 weeks were pooled, because spike-specific TCR depth and breadth did not differ between schedules. A total of approximately 230 trial participants underwent TCR sequencing, of whom 200 to 220 received two doses of AZD1222 and some 26 received two doses of the MenACWY control vaccine. Trial participants were enrolled into age subgroups of 18-55, 56-69 and 70-plus years, which contained around 150, 28 and 57 TCR-sequenced participants, respectively. Points the paper makes about the study in general: Conclusions about previously exposed vaccinees are limited, since just five or six AZD1222 recipients were seropositive for SARS-CoV-2 at baseline. A significant rise in spike-specific TCR breadth and depth was observed after two AZD1222 doses relative to day 0 and relative to MenACWY recipients. In the small 56-69-year group, the increase in depth fell short of significance, most likely because of low power. Because no day 14 peak-response samples were available, the repertoires could be characterized only after the peak T cell response. The vaccine-associated CD4 TCRs covered the entire spike protein, and the dominant responses fell in regions 160-218 and 743-854. Participants were mostly white British, with more females than males. The authors suggested clonal diversity may have been underestimated. Reportedly, close to half of the unique spike-specific TCRs recognized epitopes lying outside the regions that are mutated in the B.1.351 and B.1.1.7 variants.

The time point label, as the study defines it: baseline before first vaccination. The vaccinee samples were drawn from two UK trials, COV001 and COV002, one of which was a single-blind randomized controlled phase 2/3 trial testing AZD1222 (ChAdOx1 nCoV-19) in healthy adults. Trial participant PBMC samples were collected at day 0 and day 28 after the second dose for TCRbeta chain sequencing. Remarks on this clone: Its specific antigen is unknown. The input lacks base qualities; no much larger clone sits a single base away.

The CDR3 regions of human TCRbeta chains were analyzed by immunosequencing. In the original analysis: TCRs in the repertoires were compared against a reference library of SARS-CoV-2-specific TCRs that had been generated with the MIRA antigen-specificity platform. Breadth was defined as the fraction of unique TCRs that were SARS-CoV-2-associated, and depth was defined as the fraction of total T cells that were SARS-CoV-2-associated. Each spike-specific TCR was assigned to its reactive spike region and to a CD4 or CD8 class using the MIRA data. Log10-transformed breadth and depth values were compared by one-way ANOVA with Sidak's multiple comparisons tests. TCRdb stores this immuneACCESS table with in-frame sequences only. Part of the clones is absent; in the studies checked, under half of the shortfall reflects unresolved V genes, and no reason is known for the rest. V, J and clone size are taken as reported in that table, and D and trimming were inferred from the DNA itself. The sample table shows some 98,000 clones, and more than 70% are seen once. Less than 15% of the sample is taken by the ten largest.

The CDR3 measures 14 amino acids from cysteine to phenylalanine. Only the CDR3 DNA is retained, 42 bases long and in frame from the first base. The germline V gene gives CDR1 as SGHRS and CDR2 as YFSETQ. The germline ends are 16 bases apart after V is trimmed by 7 bases and J by 5 bases. Recombination linked TRBV5-1 to TRBJ2-1; the D gene is unclear. The sample consisted of peripheral blood, taken on day 0 of AZD1222 vaccination. This TCR was sampled from an adult in good health. The CDR3 here reads CASSPLGFDNEQFF. The DNA sequence is TGCGCCAGCTCCCCCTTGGGGTTCGACAATGAGCAGTTCTTC.